This is a list of T cell receptor beta chains from one sample in a study of blood T cell repertoires in COVID-19. Measured with immunoSEQ multiplex PCR; TCRdb has only the in-frame clones, and not every one. Of some 160,000 clones listed, approximately 80% were seen once; the top ten hold approximately 3.6%. The source material was PBMCs or T cells enriched from blood (not recorded which). The receptors were sampled from an older woman who had recovered from COVID-19. CDR3s include the opening cysteine and the closing phenylalanine or tryptophan. Fields, in order: J gene, V gene, CDR3 protein.

>TRBJ1-1|TRBV23-1
CASNGDRVNTEAFF
>TRBJ2-5|TRBV5-1
CASSFGGGEETQYF
>TRBJ1-5|TRBV4-2
CASSQESPGNQPQHF
>TRBJ2-7|TRBV6-5
CASSYTSGATYEQYF
>TRBJ1-2|TRBV4-2
CASSQWGQGYGYTF
>TRBJ2-1|TRBV4-1
CASSHPGLYNEQFF
>TRBJ2-1|TRBV9
CASSPRLAGVDNEQFF
>TRBJ2-3|TRBV7-2
CASSQGTSGHTQYF
>TRBJ2-7|TRBV7-2
CASSGGLATYEQYF
>TRBJ1-6|TRBV5-1
CASSLDSSYNSPLHF
>TRBJ2-1|TRBV7-8
CASSLAKPLAGYNNEQFF
>TRBJ2-7|TRBV15
CATSRAWDTPYEQYF
>TRBJ1-1|TRBV6-5
CASFGAGILNTEAFF
>TRBJ1-6|TRBV19
CASSARRGDSPLHF
>TRBJ2-5|TRBV5-6
CASSFNRGAQETQYF
>TRBJ2-3|TRBV7-6
CASSLDQTRTDTQYF
>TRBJ2-3|TRBV9
CASSIQGAGTDTQYF
>TRBJ2-3|TRBV2
CASKRGSGTDTQYF
>TRBJ1-1|TRBV19
CASSTAGQGAVGTFF
>TRBJ2-5|TRBV21-1
CASSKDPGSETQYF
>TRBJ1-2|TRBV3-1/TRBV3-2
CASSQDRSGTNYGYTF
>TRBJ2-5|TRBV19
CASSIAGAQETQYF
>TRBJ2-1|TRBV3-1/TRBV3-2
CASSQDETTGDYNEQFF
>TRBJ2-3|TRBV6-1
CASSEARLAGTDTQYF
>TRBJ1-3|TRBV30
CAWTGQLGNTIYF
>TRBJ1-5|TRBV11-2
CASSRHGGSNQPQHF
>TRBJ1-5|TRBV18
CASSHAPGVSNQPQHF
>TRBJ1-2|TRBV21-1
CASSNSCLEDEFGGYTF
>TRBJ1-6|TRBV10-2
CASSDTSVFYNSPLHF
>TRBJ2-7|TRBV5-4
CASSFDLLSYEQYF
>TRBJ1-4|TRBV6-5
CASRGTGRGEKLFF
>TRBJ2-3|TRBV6-4
CASSITSGGVSSTDTQYF
>TRBJ1-4|TRBV11-2
CASSLFGTGGEKLFF
>TRBJ1-2|TRBV10-2
CASSTTGEAGYTF
>TRBJ2-5|TRBV3-1/TRBV3-2
CASSPETGFGQETQYF
>TRBJ1-1|TRBV14
CASSQLKGFETEAFF
>TRBJ2-2|TRBV6-5
CASSYSGGTGELFF
>TRBJ1-2|TRBV5-6
CASSLQGGFASGYTF
>TRBJ1-2|TRBV14
CASSSQGANLYGYTF
>TRBJ2-7|TRBV15
CATSGDPSGGYEQYF
>TRBJ1-1|TRBV4-1
CASSQGQGVMNTEAFF
>TRBJ1-1|TRBV2
CASSDDMYTEAFF
>TRBJ2-3|TRBV19
CASSMGQSSTDTQYF
>TRBJ1-3|TRBV2
CASSEGLRGGSGNTIYF
>TRBJ1-2|TRBV7-6
CASSLFQGYGYTF
>TRBJ1-2|TRBV29-1
CSVEGTGDYGYTF
>TRBJ2-7|TRBV18
CASSLNRVEQYF
>TRBJ2-5|TRBV27
CASSSGTGGSQETQYF
>TRBJ1-2|TRBV5-1
CASSKEGRTINYGYTF
>TRBJ1-1|TRBV14
CASSSGLLLNTEAFF
>TRBJ1-2|TRBV2
CASSGTGREGGYTF
>TRBJ2-1|TRBV6-1
CASSDLNTGTGGYNEQFF
>TRBJ2-1|TRBV2
CASSVFGFSSYNEQFF
>TRBJ2-5|TRBV7-2
CASRGAVRETQYF